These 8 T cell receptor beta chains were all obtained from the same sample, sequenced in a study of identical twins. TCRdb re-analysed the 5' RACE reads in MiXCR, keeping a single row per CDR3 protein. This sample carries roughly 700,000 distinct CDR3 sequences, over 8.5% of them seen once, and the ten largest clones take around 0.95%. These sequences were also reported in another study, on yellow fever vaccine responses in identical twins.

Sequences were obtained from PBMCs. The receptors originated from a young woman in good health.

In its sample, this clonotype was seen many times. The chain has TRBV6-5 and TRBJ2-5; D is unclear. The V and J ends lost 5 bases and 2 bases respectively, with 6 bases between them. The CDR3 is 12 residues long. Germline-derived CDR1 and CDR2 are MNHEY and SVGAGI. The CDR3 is CASSTPQETQYF. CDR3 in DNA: TGTGCCAGCAGTACCCCGCAAGAGACCCAGTACTTC.

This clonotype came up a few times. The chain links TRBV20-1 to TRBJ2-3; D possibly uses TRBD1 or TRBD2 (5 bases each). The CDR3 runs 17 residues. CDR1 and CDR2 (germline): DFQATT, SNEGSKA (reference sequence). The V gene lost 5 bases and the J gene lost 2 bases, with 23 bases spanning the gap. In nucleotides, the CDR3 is TGCAGTGCTGCTCCGCCCCTGGGCAGGGAGCCCACAGATACGCAGTATTTT. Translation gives CSAAPPLGREPTDTQYF.

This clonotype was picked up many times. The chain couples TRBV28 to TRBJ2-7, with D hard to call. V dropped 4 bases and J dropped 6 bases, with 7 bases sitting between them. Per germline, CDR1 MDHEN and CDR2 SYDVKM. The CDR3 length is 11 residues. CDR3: CASSSPSEQYF. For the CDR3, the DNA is TGTGCCAGCAGTTCGCCCAGCGAGCAGTACTTC.

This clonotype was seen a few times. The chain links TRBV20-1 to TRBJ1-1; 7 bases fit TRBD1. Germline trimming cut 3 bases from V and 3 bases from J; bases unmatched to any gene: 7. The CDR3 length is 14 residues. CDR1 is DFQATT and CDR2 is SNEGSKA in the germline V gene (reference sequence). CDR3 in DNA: TGCAGTGCTAGTGGAACCACAGGGGACACTGAAGCTTTCTTT. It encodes CSASGTTGDTEAFF.

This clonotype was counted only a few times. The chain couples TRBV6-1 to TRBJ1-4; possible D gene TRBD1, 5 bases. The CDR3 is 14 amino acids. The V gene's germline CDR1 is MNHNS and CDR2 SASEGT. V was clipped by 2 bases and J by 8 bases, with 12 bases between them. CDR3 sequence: CASSEIWGGEKLFF. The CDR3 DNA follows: TGTGCCAGCAGTGAAATCTGGGGCGGGGAAAAACTGTTTTTT.

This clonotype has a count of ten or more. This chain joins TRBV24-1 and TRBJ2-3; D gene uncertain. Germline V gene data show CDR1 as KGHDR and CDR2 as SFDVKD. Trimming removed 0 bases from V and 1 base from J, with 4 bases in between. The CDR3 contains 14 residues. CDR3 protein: CATSDLGGTDTQYF. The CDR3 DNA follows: TGTGCCACCAGTGATTTGGGGGGCACAGATACGCAGTATTTT.

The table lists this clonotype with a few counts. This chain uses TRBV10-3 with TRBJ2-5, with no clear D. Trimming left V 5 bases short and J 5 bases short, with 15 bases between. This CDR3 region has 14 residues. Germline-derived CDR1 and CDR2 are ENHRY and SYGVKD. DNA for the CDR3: TGTGCCATCAGTTTCACTCAAACCGGGGAGACCCAGTACTTC. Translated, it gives CAISFTQTGETQYF.

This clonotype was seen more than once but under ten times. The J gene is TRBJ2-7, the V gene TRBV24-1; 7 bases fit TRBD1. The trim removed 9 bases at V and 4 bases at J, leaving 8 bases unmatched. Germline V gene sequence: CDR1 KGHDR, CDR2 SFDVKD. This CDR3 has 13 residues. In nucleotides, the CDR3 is TGTGCCACCTCCCGGACAGGCGGGTACGAGCAGTACTTC. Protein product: CATSRTGGYEQYF.